This T cell receptor (beta chain) is from a study of regulatory and conventional T cells in RAG deficiency. Broader study findings: Treg unique TCR beta sequences were about 92-fold fewer in Omenn syndrome and CID/AS patients than controls. Omenn patients showed >75% Treg-Tconv overlap and shorter CDR3 lengths.

This clone was detected only once. Its cognate antigen is unknown. Per germline, CDR1 MGHRA and CDR2 YSYEKL. The CDR3 contains 16 residues. V was shortened by 1 base and J by 4 bases, with 14 bases between the two germline ends. Genomic DNA came from blood conventional CD4+ T cells gated CD25-low CD127-high. TCRdb's copy holds only in-frame clones and misses some; the assay was immunoSEQ multiplex PCR. The data contain fewer than 40,000 clones, 95% to 96% of them singletons. This sample also appeared in a second study, on regulatory T cells. This second study says: The PCR used 52 TRBV and 13 TRBJ primers.

This TCR was sampled from a human donor in good health. Sequenced input: CD25- CD4+ T cells sorted from blood. This chain uses TRBV4-1 with TRBJ1-5; D may be TRBD1 (5 bases). This CDR3 is CASSQVRGQKNQPQHF. CDR3 nucleotide sequence: TGCGCCAGCAGCCAAGTCCGAGGACAAAAGAATCAGCCCCAGCATTTT.